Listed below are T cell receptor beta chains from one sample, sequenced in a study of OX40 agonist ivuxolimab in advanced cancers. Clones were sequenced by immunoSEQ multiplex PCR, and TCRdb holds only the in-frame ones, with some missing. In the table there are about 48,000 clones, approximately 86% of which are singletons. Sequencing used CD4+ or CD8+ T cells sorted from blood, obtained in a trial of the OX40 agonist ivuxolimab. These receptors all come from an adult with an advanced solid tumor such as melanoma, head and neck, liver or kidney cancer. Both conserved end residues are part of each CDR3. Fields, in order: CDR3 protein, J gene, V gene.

CDR3: CASRVVASGVNEQFF
J: TRBJ2-1
V: TRBV19

CDR3: CASSHREMNTEAFF
J: TRBJ1-1
V: TRBV11-2

CDR3: CAISATGENEQFF
J: TRBJ2-1
V: TRBV10-3

CDR3: CASSRSSSTDTQYF
J: TRBJ2-3
V: TRBV19

CDR3: CASSSGQGSGYTF
J: TRBJ1-2
V: TRBV28

CDR3: CASRQGSYANEKLFF
J: TRBJ1-4
V: TRBV6-5

CDR3: CAWSAGFTYEQYF
J: TRBJ2-7
V: TRBV30

CDR3: CASSLNQGVNSPLHF
J: TRBJ1-6
V: TRBV7-3

CDR3: CASSLAGQNYGYTF
J: TRBJ1-2
V: TRBV5-1

CDR3: CASSPRETVHIQYF
J: TRBJ2-4
V: TRBV4-1

CDR3: CASSGRIRSPANYGYTF
J: TRBJ1-2
V: TRBV2

CDR3: CASSSHIAGGRRTQYF
J: TRBJ2-3
V: TRBV2

CDR3: CASSLAAGMSEQYF
J: TRBJ2-7
V: TRBV11-2

CDR3: CASSFTGTGYTF
J: TRBJ1-2
V: TRBV6-5

CDR3: CASSLDSVNQPQHF
J: TRBJ1-5
V: TRBV2

CDR3: CASSWPGLAGGGDTQYF
J: TRBJ2-3
V: TRBV5-1

CDR3: CASSLPAGVAGPPTTDTQYF
J: TRBJ2-3
V: TRBV7-6

CDR3: CASSIGDGLTF
J: TRBJ2-6
V: TRBV19

CDR3: CASSLGVQSLNTEAFF
J: TRBJ1-1
V: TRBV5-4

CDR3: CASSFRQGKYEQYF
J: TRBJ2-7
V: TRBV5-8

CDR3: CASSPLTREAYNEQFF
J: TRBJ2-1
V: TRBV5-1

CDR3: CASSPRAGDQRSYEQFF
J: TRBJ2-1
V: TRBV18

CDR3: CASSQDRTGGAWVYEQYF
J: TRBJ2-7
V: TRBV4-2

CDR3: CASSKGSGQGYTF
J: TRBJ1-2
V: TRBV21-1

CDR3: CAWSTGTLYQPQHF
J: TRBJ1-5
V: TRBV30

CDR3: CASSLGQGHNSPLHF
J: TRBJ1-6
V: TRBV5-1

CDR3: CASTPTRAWLNTGELFF
J: TRBJ2-2
V: TRBV7-2

CDR3: CASSGQGNIQYF
J: TRBJ2-4
V: TRBV2

CDR3: CAAAGGTDTQYF
J: TRBJ2-3
V: TRBV10-3

CDR3: CASSLARTGPVSPLHF
J: TRBJ1-6
V: TRBV7-2

CDR3: CASGQQGIGEQYF
J: TRBJ2-7
V: TRBV6-6

CDR3: CASSPARDPQGSTIYF
J: TRBJ1-3
V: TRBV18

CDR3: CASSIGTGSSLSYNEQFF
J: TRBJ2-1
V: TRBV19

CDR3: CATSLGTVYEKLFF
J: TRBJ1-4
V: TRBV15

CDR3: CASSTGGWSSGNTIYF
J: TRBJ1-3
V: TRBV4-2

CDR3: CASSLAFSSGTGEKLFF
J: TRBJ1-4
V: TRBV7-9

CDR3: CATSRDLDRAGGNQPQHF
J: TRBJ1-5
V: TRBV15

CDR3: CAITDQENTEAFF
J: TRBJ1-1
V: TRBV10-3

CDR3: CATSRPTANYGYTF
J: TRBJ1-2
V: TRBV15

CDR3: CSTGGTPGTPYEQYF
J: TRBJ2-7
V: TRBV29-1

CDR3: CASSLAGRGRGETQYF
J: TRBJ2-5
V: TRBV7-7

CDR3: CASSQDQLVQETQYF
J: TRBJ2-5
V: TRBV4-3

CDR3: CASSLRQGAPGHEQYF
J: TRBJ2-7
V: TRBV4-1

CDR3: CASSLGRKAVYEQYF
J: TRBJ2-7
V: TRBV7-2

CDR3: CASSLIGAQTQYF
J: TRBJ2-5
V: TRBV5-4